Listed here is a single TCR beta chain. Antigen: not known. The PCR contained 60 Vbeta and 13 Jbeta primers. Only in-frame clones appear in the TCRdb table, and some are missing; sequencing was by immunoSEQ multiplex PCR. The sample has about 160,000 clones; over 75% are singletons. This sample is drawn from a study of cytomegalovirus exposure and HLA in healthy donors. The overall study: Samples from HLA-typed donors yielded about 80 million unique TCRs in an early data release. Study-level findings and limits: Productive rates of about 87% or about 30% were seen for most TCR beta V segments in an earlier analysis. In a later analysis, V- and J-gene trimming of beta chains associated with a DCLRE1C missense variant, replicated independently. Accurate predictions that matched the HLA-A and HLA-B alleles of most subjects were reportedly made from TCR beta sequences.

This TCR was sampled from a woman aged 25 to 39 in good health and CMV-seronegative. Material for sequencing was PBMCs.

The DNA for the CDR3 is TGTGCCAGCAGCCATCCGAGGGTCGGCAGGAAAGCTTTCTTT. Its protein is CASSHPRVGRKAFF. The chain carries TRBV11-2 and TRBJ1-1; D uncertain. V lost 5 bases and J lost 9, with 19 bases in between. Germline V gene lookup returns CDR1 SGHAT and CDR2 FQNNGV. The CDR3 is made up of 14 amino acids.